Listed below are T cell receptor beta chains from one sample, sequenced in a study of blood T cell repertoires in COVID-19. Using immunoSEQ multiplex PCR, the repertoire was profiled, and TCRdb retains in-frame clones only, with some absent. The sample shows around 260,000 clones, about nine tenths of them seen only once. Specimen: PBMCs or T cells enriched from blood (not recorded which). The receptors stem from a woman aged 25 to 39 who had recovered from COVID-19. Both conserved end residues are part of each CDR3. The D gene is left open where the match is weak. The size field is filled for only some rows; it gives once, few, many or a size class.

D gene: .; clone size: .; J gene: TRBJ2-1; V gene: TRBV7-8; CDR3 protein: CASSPRMAGNPLSYNEQFF; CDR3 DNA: TGTGCCAGCAGCCCCCGCATGGCGGGAAACCCTCTCTCCTACAATGAGCAGTTCTTC
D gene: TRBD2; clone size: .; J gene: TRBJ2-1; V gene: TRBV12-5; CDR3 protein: CASAGTSGRRVSYNEQFF; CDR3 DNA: TGTGCTAGTGCCGGGACTAGCGGGAGGAGGGTATCCTACAATGAGCAGTTCTTC
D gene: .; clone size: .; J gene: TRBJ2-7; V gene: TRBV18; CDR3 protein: CASSPIVGGTYEQYF; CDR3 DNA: TGTGCCAGCTCACCAATAGTAGGGGGAACCTACGAGCAGTACTTC
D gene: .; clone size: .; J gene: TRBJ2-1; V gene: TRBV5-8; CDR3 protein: CASSHGRHSYNEQFF; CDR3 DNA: TGTGCCAGCAGCCACGGTAGACACTCCTACAATGAGCAGTTCTTC
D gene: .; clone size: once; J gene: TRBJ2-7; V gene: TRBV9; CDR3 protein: CASSIMGGEQYF; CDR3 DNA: TGTGCCAGCAGCATAATGGGGGGCGAGCAGTACTTC
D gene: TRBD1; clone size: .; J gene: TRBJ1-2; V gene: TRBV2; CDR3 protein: CASRGDRGGDGYTF; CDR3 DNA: TGTGCCAGCAGGGGGGACAGGGGTGGCGATGGCTACACCTTC
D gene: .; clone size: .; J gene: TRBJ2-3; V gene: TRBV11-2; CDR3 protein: CASSFPVDGGTDTQYF; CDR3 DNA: TGTGCCAGCAGCTTCCCGGTGGATGGAGGCACAGATACGCAGTATTTT
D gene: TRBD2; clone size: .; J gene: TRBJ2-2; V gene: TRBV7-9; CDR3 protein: CASSPRVAGGTGELFF; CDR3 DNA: TGTGCCAGCAGCCCCCGAGTAGCGGGTGGAACCGGGGAGCTGTTTTTT
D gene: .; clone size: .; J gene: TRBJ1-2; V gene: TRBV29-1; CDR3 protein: CSVGGGYGYTF; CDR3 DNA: TGCAGCGTTGGGGGGGGCTATGGCTACACCTTC
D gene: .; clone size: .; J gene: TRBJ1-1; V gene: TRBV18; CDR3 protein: CASANTRQVNTEAFF; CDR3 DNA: TGTGCCAGCGCCAACACCCGACAGGTAAACACTGAAGCTTTCTTT
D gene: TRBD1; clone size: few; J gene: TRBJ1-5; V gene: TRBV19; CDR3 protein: CASSTNDRGNQPQHF; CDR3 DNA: TGTGCCAGTAGTACCAACGACAGGGGCAATCAGCCCCAGCATTTT
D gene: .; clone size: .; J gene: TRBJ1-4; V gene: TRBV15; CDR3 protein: CATSSRTSSNEKLFF; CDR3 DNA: TGTGCCACCAGCAGTCGGACAAGTAGTAATGAAAAACTGTTTTTT
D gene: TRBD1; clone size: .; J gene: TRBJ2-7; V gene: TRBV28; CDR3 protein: CASSLSPGTGAYEQYF; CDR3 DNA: TGTGCCAGCAGCTTATCACCCGGGACAGGGGCCTACGAGCAGTACTTC
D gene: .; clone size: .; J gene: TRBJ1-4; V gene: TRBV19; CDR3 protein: CASSVYTSTNEKLFF; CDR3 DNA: TGTGCCAGTAGTGTATACACCTCAACTAATGAAAAACTGTTTTTT
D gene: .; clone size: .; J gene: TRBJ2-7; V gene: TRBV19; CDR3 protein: CASSLWQGGGVYEQYF; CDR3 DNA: TGTGCCAGCTCCTTGTGGCAGGGAGGGGGGGTCTACGAGCAGTACTTC
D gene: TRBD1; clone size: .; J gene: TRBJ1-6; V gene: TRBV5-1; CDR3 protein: CASSFDRANSPLHF; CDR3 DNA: TGCGCCAGCAGCTTTGACAGGGCTAATTCACCCCTCCACTTT
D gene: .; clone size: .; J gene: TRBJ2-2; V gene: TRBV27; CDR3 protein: CASSLSAGTGELFF; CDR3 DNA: TGTGCCAGCAGTTTAAGTGCGGGAACCGGGGAGCTGTTTTTT
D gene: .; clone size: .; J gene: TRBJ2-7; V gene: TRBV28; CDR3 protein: CASSETTPYEQYF; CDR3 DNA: TGTGCCAGCAGTGAAACTACCCCTTACGAGCAGTACTTC
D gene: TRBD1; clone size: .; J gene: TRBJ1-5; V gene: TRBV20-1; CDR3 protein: CSASPGQDINQPQHF; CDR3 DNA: TGCAGTGCTAGTCCGGGACAGGATATTAATCAGCCCCAGCATTTT
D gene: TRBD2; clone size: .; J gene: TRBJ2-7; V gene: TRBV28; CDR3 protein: CASSSYSGTYEQYF; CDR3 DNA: TGTGCCAGCAGTTCTTATAGCGGGACCTACGAGCAGTACTTC
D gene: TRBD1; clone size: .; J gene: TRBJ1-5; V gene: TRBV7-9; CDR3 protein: CASSSGGQPQHF; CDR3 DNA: TGTGCCAGCAGCTCAGGGGGCCAGCCCCAGCATTTT
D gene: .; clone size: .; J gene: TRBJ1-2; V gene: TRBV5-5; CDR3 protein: CASSLGRDFSSYGYTF; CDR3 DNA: TGTGCCAGCAGCTTGGGCCGCGATTTTTCTTCCTATGGCTACACCTTC
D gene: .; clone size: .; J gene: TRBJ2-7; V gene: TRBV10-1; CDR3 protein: CASSEQVAYEQYF; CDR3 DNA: TGCGCCAGCAGTGAACAGGTAGCCTACGAGCAGTACTTC
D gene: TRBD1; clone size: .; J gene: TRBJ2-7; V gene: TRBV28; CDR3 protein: CASSSPGQGSYEQYF; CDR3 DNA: TGTGCCAGCAGTTCGCCGGGACAGGGATCCTACGAGCAGTACTTC
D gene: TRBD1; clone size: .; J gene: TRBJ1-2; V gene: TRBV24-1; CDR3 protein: CATAATGNYGYTF; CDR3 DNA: TGTGCCACCGCCGCGACAGGGAACTATGGCTACACCTTC
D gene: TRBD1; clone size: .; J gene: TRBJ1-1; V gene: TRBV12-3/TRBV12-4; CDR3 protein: CASSQQGGTEAFF; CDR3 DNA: TGTGCCAGCAGTCAACAGGGGGGCACTGAAGCTTTCTTT
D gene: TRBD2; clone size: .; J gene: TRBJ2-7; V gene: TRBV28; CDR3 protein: CASSNAGTRWGLDEQYF; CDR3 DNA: TGTGCCAGCAGCAACGCCGGGACTAGATGGGGTCTGGACGAGCAGTACTTC
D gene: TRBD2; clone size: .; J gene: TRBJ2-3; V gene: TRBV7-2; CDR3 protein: CASSLGLATDTQYF; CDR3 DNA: TGTGCCAGCAGCTTGGGACTAGCGACAGATACGCAGTATTTT
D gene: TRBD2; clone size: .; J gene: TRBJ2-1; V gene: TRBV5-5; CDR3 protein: CASSRRLAGGQFNNEQFF; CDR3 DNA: TGTGCCAGCAGCCGGCGGCTAGCGGGAGGCCAATTCAACAATGAGCAGTTCTTC
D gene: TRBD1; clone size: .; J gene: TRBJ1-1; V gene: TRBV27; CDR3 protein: CASSLGPKGGMNTEAFF; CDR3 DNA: TGTGCCAGCAGTTTAGGTCCCAAAGGGGGCATGAACACTGAAGCTTTCTTT
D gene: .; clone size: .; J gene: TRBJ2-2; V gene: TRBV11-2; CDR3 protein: CASSRGVSWTGELFF; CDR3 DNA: TGTGCCAGCAGCCGCGGGGTATCCTGGACCGGGGAGCTGTTTTTT
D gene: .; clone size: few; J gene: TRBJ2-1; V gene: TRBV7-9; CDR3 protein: CASSHSNYNEQFF; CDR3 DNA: TGTGCCAGCAGCCATTCTAACTACAATGAGCAGTTCTTC
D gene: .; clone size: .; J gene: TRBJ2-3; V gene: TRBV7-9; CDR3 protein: CASKQSEQSVFTDTQYF; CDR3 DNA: TGTGCCAGCAAACAGTCCGAACAGAGTGTTTTCACAGATACGCAGTATTTT
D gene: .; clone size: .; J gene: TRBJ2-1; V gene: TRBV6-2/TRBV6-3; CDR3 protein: CASSYATIPSYNEQFF; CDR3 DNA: TGTGCCAGCAGTTACGCGACTATCCCCTCCTACAATGAGCAGTTCTTC
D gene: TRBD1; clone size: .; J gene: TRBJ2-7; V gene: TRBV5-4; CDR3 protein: CASSKTPQGAYEQYF; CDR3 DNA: TGTGCCAGCAGCAAGACTCCCCAGGGGGCTTACGAGCAGTACTTC
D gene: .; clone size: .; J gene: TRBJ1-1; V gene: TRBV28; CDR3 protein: CASSGGLEAFF; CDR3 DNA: TGTGCCAGCAGTGGGGGACTTGAAGCTTTCTTT
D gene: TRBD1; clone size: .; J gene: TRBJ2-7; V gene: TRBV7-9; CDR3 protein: CASSFPGQTYEQYF; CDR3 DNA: TGTGCCAGCAGCTTCCCGGGACAGACCTACGAGCAGTACTTC
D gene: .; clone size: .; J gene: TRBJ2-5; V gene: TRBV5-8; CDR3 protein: CASSSHGLGGLYQETQYF; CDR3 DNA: TGTGCCAGCAGCTCCCATGGCCTCGGCGGGTTGTACCAAGAGACCCAGTACTTC
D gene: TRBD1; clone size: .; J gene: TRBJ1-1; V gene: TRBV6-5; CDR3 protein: CASSYKGAKAFF; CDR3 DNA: TGTGCCAGCAGTTATAAGGGGGCTAAAGCTTTCTTT
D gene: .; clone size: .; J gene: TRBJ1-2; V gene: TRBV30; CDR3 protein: CAWSPGTSYGYTF; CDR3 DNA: TGTGCCTGGAGTCCCGGGACATCCTATGGCTACACCTTC
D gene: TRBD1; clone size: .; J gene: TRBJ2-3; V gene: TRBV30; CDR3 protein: CAWRAGTGITDTQYF; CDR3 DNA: TGTGCCTGGAGAGCCGGGACAGGGATCACAGATACGCAGTATTTT
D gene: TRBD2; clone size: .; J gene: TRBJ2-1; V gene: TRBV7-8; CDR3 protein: CASSLAGGAYNEQFF; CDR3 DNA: TGTGCCAGCAGCTTAGCCGGGGGGGCTTACAATGAGCAGTTCTTC
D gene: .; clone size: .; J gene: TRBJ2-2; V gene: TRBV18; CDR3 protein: CASSQDRATGELFF; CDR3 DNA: TGTGCCAGCTCACAAGACAGAGCCACCGGGGAGCTGTTTTTT
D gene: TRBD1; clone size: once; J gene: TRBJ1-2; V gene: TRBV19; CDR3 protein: CASSIFGTDNYGYTF; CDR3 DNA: TGTGCCAGTAGTATATTCGGGACAGATAACTATGGCTACACCTTC
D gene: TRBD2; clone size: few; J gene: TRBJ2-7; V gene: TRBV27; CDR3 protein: CASRTSGSYEQYF; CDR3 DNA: TGTGCCAGCAGGACTAGCGGGAGCTACGAGCAGTACTTC
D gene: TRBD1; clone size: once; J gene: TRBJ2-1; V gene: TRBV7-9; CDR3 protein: CASSPSGQGGRNEQFF; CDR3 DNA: TGTGCCAGCAGCCCCTCGGGACAGGGGGGTCGCAATGAGCAGTTCTTC
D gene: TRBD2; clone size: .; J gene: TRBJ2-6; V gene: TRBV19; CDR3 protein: CASTDWGGINSGANVLTF; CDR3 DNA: TGTGCCAGTACCGACTGGGGAGGGATTAACTCTGGGGCCAACGTCCTGACTTTC
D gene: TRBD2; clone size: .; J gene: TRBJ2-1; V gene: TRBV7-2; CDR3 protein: CASSLTRSSGSVGNEQFF; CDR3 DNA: TGTGCCAGCAGCTTAACCCGCTCTAGCGGGAGTGTGGGAAATGAGCAGTTCTTC
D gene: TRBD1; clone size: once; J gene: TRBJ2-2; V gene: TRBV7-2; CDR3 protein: CASSKQGANTGELFF; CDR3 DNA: TGTGCCAGCAGCAAACAGGGGGCGAACACCGGGGAGCTGTTTTTT
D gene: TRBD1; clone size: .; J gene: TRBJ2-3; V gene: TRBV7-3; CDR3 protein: CASSPGGTGGLADTQYF; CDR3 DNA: TGTGCCAGCAGCCCCGGCGGGACAGGGGGCTTGGCAGATACGCAGTATTTT
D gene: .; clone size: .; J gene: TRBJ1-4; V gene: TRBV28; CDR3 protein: CASSLSQGGHEKLFF; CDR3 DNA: TGTGCCAGCAGTTTATCACAGGGTGGGCATGAAAAACTGTTTTTT
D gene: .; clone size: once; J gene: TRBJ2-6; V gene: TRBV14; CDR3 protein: CASSPVLTGPSGANVLTF; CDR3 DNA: TGTGCCAGCAGCCCGGTTCTTACAGGGCCCTCTGGGGCCAACGTCCTGACTTTC
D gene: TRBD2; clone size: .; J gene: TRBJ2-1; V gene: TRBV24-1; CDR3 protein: CATSDPTTREFGNEQFF; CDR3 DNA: TGTGCCACCAGTGACCCTACCACGCGGGAGTTCGGCAATGAGCAGTTCTTC
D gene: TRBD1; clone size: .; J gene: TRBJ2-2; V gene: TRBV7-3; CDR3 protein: CASSLRTGLGTGELFF; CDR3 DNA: TGTGCCAGCAGCTTAAGGACAGGGTTAGGCACCGGGGAGCTGTTTTTT